Here is one TCR beta chain with its context. The V gene's germline CDR1 is MDHEN and CDR2 SYDVKM. This CDR3 has 14 amino acids. V shed 5 bases, J shed 3 bases, and the junction held 3 bases outside the gene matches. Enrolment of Seattle patients took place during active infection, and they were followed longitudinally. Under the authors' procedure: Using reference gene primer amplification, nucleated cell counts were estimated. The table came from immunoSEQ multiplex PCR; TCRdb's copy has only in-frame clones and leaves some out. The V and J calls and clone size are taken from that table; D and trimming were inferred from the DNA. Here the sample spans 150,000 or so clones, around nine tenths being singletons. The data belong to a study of blood T cell repertoires in COVID-19. Study as a whole: PBMCs, B-cell-depleted T cells, or T cells were the source of the cDNA or gDNA that made up the material.

This TCR was recovered from a woman between 65 and 79 years old with COVID-19, enrolled during active disease. The chain combines TRBV28 with TRBJ1-5; 8 positions agree with TRBD1. Sequenced material: peripheral blood. The CDR3 loop is CASSQTGDNQPQHF. The CDR3 nucleotides are TGTGCCAGCAGTCAGACAGGGGACAATCAGCCCCAGCATTTT. Full variable domain (outside the CDR3, taken from reference TRBV28 and TRBJ1-5): DVKVTQSSRYLVKRTGEKVFLECVQDMDHENMFWYRQDPGLGLRLIYFSYDVKMKEKGDIPEGYSVSREKKERFSLILESASTNQTSMYLCASSQTGDNQPQHFGDGTRLSIL.